Below are 3 T cell receptor beta chains sequenced from a single sample in a study of cytomegalovirus exposure and HLA in healthy donors. PCR used 60 Vbeta primers and 13 Jbeta primers. Produced via immunoSEQ multiplex PCR; TCRdb's table is partial and in-frame only. The sample table sets out around 76,000 clones. Sequenced sample: PBMCs. The receptor source for this set is a man aged 35 to 55 in good health and CMV-seronegative.

This chain connects TRBV6-1 to TRBJ2-1; 7 bases match TRBD2. Looked up from germline, CDR1 is MNHNS and CDR2 is SASEGT. V dropped 6 bases and J dropped 6; count of bases not matched to a gene: 5. CDR3 size: 13 residues. The DNA of the CDR3 is TGTGCCAGCAGGCGGGAGCCCCCCAATGAGCAGTTCTTC. Translating gives CASRREPPNEQFF.

The chain combines TRBV5-1 with TRBJ2-3, with a possible D match to TRBD1 (6 bases). With 4 bases removed from V and 0 bases from J, the gap between germline ends came to 15 bases. This CDR3 comprises 16 residues. Germline CDR1 reads SGHRS; CDR2 reads YFSETQ. The CDR3 protein is CASSSTGKTSTDTQYF. The CDR3 DNA sequence: TGCGCCAGCAGCAGTACAGGGAAAACTAGCACAGATACGCAGTATTTT.

This chain uses TRBV18 with TRBJ2-5, with 9 bases aligning to TRBD1. Trimming removed 5 bases from V and 5 bases from J; junction bases left unmatched: 6. The CDR3 contains 14 residues. The germline CDR1 and CDR2 sequences are KGHSH and LQKENI. The CDR3 spells CASSADRGYETQYF. CDR3 nucleotides: TGTGCCAGCTCAGCGGACAGGGGCTATGAGACCCAGTACTTC.